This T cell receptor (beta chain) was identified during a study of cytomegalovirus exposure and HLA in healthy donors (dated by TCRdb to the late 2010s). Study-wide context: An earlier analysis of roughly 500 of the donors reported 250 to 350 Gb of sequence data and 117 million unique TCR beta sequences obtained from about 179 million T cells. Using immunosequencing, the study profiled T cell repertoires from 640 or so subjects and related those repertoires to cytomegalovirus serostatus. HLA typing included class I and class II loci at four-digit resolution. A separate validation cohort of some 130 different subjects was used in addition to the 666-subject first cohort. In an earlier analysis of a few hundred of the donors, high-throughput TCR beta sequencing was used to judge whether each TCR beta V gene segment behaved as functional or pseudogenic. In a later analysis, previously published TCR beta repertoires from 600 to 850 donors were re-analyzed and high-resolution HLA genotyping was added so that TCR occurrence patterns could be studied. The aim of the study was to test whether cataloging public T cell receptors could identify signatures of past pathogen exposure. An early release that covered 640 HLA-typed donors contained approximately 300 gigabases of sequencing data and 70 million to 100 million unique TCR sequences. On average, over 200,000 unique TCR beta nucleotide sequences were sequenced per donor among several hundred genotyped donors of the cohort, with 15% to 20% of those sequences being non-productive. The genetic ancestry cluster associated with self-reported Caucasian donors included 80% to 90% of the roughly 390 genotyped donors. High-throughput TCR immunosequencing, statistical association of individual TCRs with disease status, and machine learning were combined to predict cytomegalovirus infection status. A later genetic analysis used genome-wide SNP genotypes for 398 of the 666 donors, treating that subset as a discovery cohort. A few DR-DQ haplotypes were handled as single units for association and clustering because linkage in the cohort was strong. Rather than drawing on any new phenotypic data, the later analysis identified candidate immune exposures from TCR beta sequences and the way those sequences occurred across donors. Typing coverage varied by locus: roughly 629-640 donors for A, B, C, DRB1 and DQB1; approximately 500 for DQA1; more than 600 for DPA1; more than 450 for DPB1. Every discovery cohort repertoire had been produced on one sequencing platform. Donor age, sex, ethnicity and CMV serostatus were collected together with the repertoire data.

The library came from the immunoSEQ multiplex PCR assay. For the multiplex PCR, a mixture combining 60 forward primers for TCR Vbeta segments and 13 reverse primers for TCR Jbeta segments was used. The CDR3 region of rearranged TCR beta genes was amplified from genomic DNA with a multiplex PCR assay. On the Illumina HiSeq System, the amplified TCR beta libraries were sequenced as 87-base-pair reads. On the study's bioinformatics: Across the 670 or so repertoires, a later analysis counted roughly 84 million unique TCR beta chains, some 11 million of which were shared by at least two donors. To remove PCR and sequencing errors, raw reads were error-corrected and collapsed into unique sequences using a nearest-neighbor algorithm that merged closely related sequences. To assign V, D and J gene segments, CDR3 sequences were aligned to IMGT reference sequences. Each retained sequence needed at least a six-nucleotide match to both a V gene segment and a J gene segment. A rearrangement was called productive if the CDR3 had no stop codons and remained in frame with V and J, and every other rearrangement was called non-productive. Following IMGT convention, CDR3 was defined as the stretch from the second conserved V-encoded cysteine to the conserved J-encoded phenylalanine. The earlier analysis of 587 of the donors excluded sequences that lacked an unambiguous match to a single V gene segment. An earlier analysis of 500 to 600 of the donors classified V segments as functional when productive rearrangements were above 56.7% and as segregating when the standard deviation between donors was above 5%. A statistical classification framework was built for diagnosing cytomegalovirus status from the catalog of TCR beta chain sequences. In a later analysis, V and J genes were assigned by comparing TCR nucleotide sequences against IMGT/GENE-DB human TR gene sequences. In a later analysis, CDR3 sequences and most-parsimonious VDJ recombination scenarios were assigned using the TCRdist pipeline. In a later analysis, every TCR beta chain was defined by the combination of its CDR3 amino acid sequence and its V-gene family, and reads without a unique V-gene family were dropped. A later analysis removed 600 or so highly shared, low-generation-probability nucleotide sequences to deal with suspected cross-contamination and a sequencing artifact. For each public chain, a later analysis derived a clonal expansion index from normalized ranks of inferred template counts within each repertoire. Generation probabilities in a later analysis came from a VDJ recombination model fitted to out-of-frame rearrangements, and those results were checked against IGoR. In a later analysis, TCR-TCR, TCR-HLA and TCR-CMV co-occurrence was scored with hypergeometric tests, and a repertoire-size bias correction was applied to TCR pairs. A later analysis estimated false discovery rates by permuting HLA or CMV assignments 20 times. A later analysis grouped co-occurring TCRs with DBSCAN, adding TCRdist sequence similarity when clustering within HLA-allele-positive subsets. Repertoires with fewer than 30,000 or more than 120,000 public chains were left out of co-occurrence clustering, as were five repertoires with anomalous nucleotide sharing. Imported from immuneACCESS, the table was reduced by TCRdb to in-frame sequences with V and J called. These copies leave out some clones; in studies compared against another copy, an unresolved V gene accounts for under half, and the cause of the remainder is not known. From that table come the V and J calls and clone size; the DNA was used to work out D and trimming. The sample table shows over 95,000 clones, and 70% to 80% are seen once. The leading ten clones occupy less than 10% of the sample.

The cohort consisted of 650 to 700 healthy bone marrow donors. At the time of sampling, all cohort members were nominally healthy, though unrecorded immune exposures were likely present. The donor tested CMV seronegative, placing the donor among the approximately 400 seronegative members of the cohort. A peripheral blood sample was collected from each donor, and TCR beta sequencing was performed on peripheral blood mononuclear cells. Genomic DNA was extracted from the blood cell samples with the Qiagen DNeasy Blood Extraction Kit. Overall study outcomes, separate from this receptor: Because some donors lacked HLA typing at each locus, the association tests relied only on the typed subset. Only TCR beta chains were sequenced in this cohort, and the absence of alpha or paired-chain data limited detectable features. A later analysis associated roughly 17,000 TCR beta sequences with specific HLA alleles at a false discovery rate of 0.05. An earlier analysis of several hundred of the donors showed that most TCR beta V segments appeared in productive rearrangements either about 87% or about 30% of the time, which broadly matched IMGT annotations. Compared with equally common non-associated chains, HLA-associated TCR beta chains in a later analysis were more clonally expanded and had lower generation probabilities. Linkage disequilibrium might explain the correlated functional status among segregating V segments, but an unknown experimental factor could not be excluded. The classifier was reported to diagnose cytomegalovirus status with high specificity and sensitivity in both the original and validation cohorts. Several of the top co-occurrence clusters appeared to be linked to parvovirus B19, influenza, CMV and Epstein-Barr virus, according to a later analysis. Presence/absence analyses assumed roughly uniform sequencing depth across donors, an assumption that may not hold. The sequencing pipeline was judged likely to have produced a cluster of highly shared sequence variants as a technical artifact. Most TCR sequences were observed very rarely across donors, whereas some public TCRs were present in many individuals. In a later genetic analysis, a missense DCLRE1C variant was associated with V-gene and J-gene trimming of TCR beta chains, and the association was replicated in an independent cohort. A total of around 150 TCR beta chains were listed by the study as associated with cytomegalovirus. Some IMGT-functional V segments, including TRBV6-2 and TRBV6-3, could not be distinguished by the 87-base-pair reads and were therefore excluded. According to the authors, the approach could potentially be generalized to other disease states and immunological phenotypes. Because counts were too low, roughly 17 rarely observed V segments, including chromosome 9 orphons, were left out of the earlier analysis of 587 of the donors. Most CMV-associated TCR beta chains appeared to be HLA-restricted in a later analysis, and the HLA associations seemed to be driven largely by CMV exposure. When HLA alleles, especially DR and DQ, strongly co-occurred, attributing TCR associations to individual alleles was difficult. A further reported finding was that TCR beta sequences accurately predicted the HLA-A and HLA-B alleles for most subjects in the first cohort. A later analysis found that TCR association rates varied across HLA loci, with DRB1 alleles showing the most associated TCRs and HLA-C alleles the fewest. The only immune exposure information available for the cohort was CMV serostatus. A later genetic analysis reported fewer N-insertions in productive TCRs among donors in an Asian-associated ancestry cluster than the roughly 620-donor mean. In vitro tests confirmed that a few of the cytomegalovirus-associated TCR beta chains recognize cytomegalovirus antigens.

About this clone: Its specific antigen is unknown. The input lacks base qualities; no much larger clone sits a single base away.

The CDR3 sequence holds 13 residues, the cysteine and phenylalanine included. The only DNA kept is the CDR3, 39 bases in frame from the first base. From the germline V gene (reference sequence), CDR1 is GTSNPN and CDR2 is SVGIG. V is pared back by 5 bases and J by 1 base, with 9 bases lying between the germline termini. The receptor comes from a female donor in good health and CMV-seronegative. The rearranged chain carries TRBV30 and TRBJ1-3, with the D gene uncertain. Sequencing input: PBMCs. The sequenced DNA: TGTGCCTGGGCCGAGGATTCTGGAAACACCATATATTTT. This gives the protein CAWAEDSGNTIYF.